The text below deals with one TCR beta chain. The sample originates from a study of blood T cell repertoires in COVID-19. Recruitment covered about 26 US areas and drew participants whose ages spanned roughly 18 to 89 years. The protocol was immunoSEQ multiplex PCR, while the TCRdb copy is restricted to in-frame clones and leaves out a portion. The table has about 380,000 clones, more than 75% seen once. The length of the CDR3 is 14 residues. Germline CDR1 reads MNHEY; CDR2 reads SVGAGI. The V and J ends lost 2 bases and 2 bases respectively, with 10 bases between them. The specimen sequenced was PBMCs or T cells enriched from blood (not recorded which). This TCR came from a woman under 30 who had recovered from COVID-19. The rearrangement links TRBV6-5 to TRBJ2-7, with D possibly matching TRBD1 (5 bases). CDR3: CASSYSQGTYEQYF. The DNA of the CDR3 is TGTGCCAGCAGTTACAGCCAGGGCACCTACGAGCAGTACTTC.